This T cell receptor beta chain was profiled in a study of regulatory T cells in long-lasting Graves disease. Regarding time point: newly diagnosed GD, antithyroid drugs for less than 3 months. Extracted RNA from PBMCs served as the source of the TCR library. Both iRepertoire HTBI primers and Arm-PCR of CDR3 regions were used to build the TCR beta libraries. TCRdb re-called the multiplex PCR reads with MiXCR, one entry per CDR3 protein. The sample holds about 420,000 distinct CDR3 sequences, over 15% seen once. J gave up 5 bases and V 4 bases, and 6 bases lay outside the gene matches. The germline CDR1 and CDR2 sequences are GTSNPN and SVGIG (reference sequence). The CDR3 runs to 15 residues. This clonotype was recorded at least ten times. These data were also reused for a study on T cells in Graves' hyperthyroidism and ophthalmopathy. From that paper: During a first-round RT-PCR of the TCR CDR3, the HTBI primer set was used.

Sequenced material: peripheral blood mononuclear cells (PBMCs), taken at new diagnosis, from a patient treated with antithyroid drugs. The V gene is TRBV30, the J gene TRBJ2-1; 12 positions agree with TRBD2. This TCR came from a woman aged 18-35 years with Graves disease. The DNA of the CDR3 is TGTGCCTGGAACAACGGACTAGCGGGGAACAATGAGCAGTTCTTC. Its translation: CAWNNGLAGNNEQFF.